These 30 T cell receptor beta chains share one sample of origin, sequenced in a study of cytomegalovirus exposure and HLA in healthy donors. The PCR contained 60 Vbeta and 13 Jbeta primers. TCRdb's copy holds only in-frame clones and misses some; the assay was immunoSEQ multiplex PCR. The repertoire holds around 190,000 clones, with about 80% as singletons. What was sequenced was PBMCs. The receptors were sampled from a woman in her forties in good health and CMV-seronegative.

The chain carries TRBV6-5 and TRBJ1-1, with a possible D match to TRBD1 (5 bases). Germline CDR1 and CDR2: MNHEY and SVGAGI. Trimming took 0 bases from V and 4 from J, leaving 9 bases between them. The CDR3 is made up of 14 amino acids. The CDR3 loop reads CASSYSVGGTEAFF. The CDR3, as DNA: TGTGCCAGCAGTTACTCGGTGGGGGGCACTGAAGCTTTCTTT.

This clone has more than one count but fewer than ten. The same CDR3 also results from other DNA sequences found in this sample. V is TRBV7-9 and J is TRBJ2-5; D gene ambiguous. The CDR3 runs to 12 residues. Germline-derived CDR1 and CDR2 are SEHNR and FQNEAQ (reference sequence). Between the trimmed V and J ends, which lost 1 base and 5 bases, there was a span of 5 bases. The CDR3: CASSLGAETQYF. CDR3 coding DNA: TGTGCCAGCAGCTTAGGGGCTGAGACCCAGTACTTC.

The chain employs TRBV11-3 and TRBJ1-1; D unclear. Germline CDR1 and CDR2: SGHNT and YENEEA. Trimming pared 4 bases from V and 3 bases from J, leaving 15 bases between. This CDR3 spans 15 amino acids. This CDR3 is CASSSLFSGDTEAFF. The CDR3 DNA sequence: TGTGCCAGCAGCTCCCTCTTCAGTGGAGACACTGAAGCTTTCTTT.

The V call is TRBV19, the J call TRBJ2-1; 7 bases agree with TRBD2. The V segment lost 6 bases and the J segment 2 bases; nucleotides outside the gene matches: 4. The CDR3 is 14 residues long. CDR1 and CDR2 from the germline V gene are LNHDA and SQIVND (reference sequence). This CDR3 reads CASRGGTTYNEQFF. CDR3 sequence (DNA): TGTGCCAGTAGGGGGGGGACTACCTACAATGAGCAGTTCTTC.

The rearrangement links TRBV7-3 to TRBJ2-3, with D possibly being TRBD2 (5 bases). Trimming removed 0 bases from V and 3 bases from J, with 13 bases in between. CDR1 SGHTA and CDR2 FQGTGA come from the germline V gene. The CDR3 has 16 amino acids. Written as DNA, the CDR3 is TGTGCCAGCAGCTTAACGTTTACGGGAATAACAGATACGCAGTATTTT. Its protein product is CASSLTFTGITDTQYF. The whole variable domain, filled in from reference TRBV7-3 and TRBJ2-3, reads GAGVSQTPSNKVTEKGKYVELRCDPISGHTALYWYRQSLGQGPEFLIYFQGTGAADDSGLPNDRFFAVRPEGSVSTLKIQRTERGDSAVYLCASSLTFTGITDTQYFGPGTRLTVL.

This chain joins TRBV7-2 and TRBJ2-3; 14 nucleotides line up with TRBD2. Unmatched junction bases numbered 9, after V lost 5 bases and J lost 2 bases. Germline lookup yields CDR1 SGHTA and CDR2 FQGNSA. CDR3 length equals 18 residues. The DNA for the CDR3 is TGTGCCAGCAGCCGAGGACTAGCGGGAGGACCCGTCACAGATACGCAGTATTTT. It codes for CASSRGLAGGPVTDTQYF.

The chain is built from TRBV5-1 and TRBJ1-2, with TRBD1 matching 7 bases. The CDR3 is 19 residues long. Losses at the gene ends were 2 bases for V and 8 bases for J; bases not matched to a gene: 24. From germline, CDR1 is SGHRS and CDR2 YFSETQ. In DNA form, the CDR3 reads TGCGCCAGCAGCTTCAGGGGGGCTTCGGACGGACCGGATATTCACGGCTACACCTTC. Residues: CASSFRGASDGPDIHGYTF.

V usage is TRBV7-9 and J usage is TRBJ1-1; D is possibly TRBD1 (5 bases). Germline-derived CDR1 and CDR2 are SEHNR and FQNEAQ (reference sequence). Trimming took 6 bases from V and 2 from J, leaving 7 bases between them. The CDR3 contains 12 residues. The chain's CDR3 is CASRGLNTEAFF. The CDR3 bases are TGTGCCAGCAGGGGACTAAACACTGAAGCTTTCTTT.

This clone was counted a few times. J is TRBJ1-4 and V is TRBV29-1; the match to TRBD1 covers 7 bases. CDR1 and CDR2 from the germline V gene are SQVTM and ANQGSEA. This CDR3 has 13 residues. The trim removed 3 bases at V and 5 bases at J, leaving 3 bases unmatched. Here the CDR3 reads CSVDRGENEKLFF. In nucleotides, the CDR3 is TGCAGCGTTGACAGGGGGGAGAATGAAAAACTGTTTTTT.

The CDR3 here is CASTSPRQGLTYEQYV. The CDR3 DNA follows: TGCGCCAGCACTTCCCCAAGACAGGGCCTAACCTACGAGCAGTACGTC. V usage is TRBV23-1 and J usage is TRBJ2-7; 7 nucleotides line up with TRBD1. TRBV23-1 is given ORF status, its function remaining uncertain. The J segment lost 2 bases and the V segment lost 7 bases, leaving 14 bases of the junction unmatched. This CDR3 has 16 residues.

V and J are TRBV21-1 and TRBJ2-1; the DNA was not compared with TRBD1, the D call given in the table. TRBV21-1 is a pseudogene segment. This CDR3 has 14 residues. The DNA for the CDR3 is TGTGCCAGCAGCAACCGGGACAGGGTCAATGAGCAGTTCTTC. This translates into CASSNRDRVNEQFF.

This chain joins TRBV7-9 and TRBJ1-1; D not certain. CDR1 is SEHNR, CDR2 FQNEAQ, per germline (reference sequence). The V and J ends lost 2 bases and 1 base respectively, with 8 bases between them. The CDR3 length is 14 residues. The CDR3 nucleotides are TGTGCCAGCAGCTTAACCCAGGCGAACACTGAAGCTTTCTTT. Protein sequence: CASSLTQANTEAFF. The full variable domain, completed using reference TRBV7-9 and TRBJ1-1, is DTGVSQNPRHKITKRGQNVTFRCDPISEHNRLYWYRQTLGQGPEFLTYFQNEAQLEKSRLLSDRFSAERPKGSFSTLEIQRTEQGDSAMYLCASSLTQANTEAFFGQGTRLTVV.

CDR3 in DNA: TGTGCCTGGAGTCAGGCCGGTGATCAGCCCCAGCATTTT. Protein product: CAWSQAGDQPQHF. The chain carries TRBV30 and TRBJ1-5; D unclear. V was clipped by 2 bases and J by 5 bases, with 10 bases between them. The CDR3 has 13 residues. Germline CDR1 GTSNPN, CDR2 SVGIG (reference sequence).

The J gene is TRBJ2-5, the V gene TRBV7-3, with D possibly matching TRBD1 (5 bases). V was clipped by 4 bases and J by 7 bases, with 10 bases between them. The CDR3 is 12 residues long. Germline CDR1 reads SGHTA; CDR2 reads FQGTGA. The CDR3 sequence: CASSSYQGTQYF. CDR3 bases: TGTGCCAGCAGCTCCTACCAGGGGACCCAGTACTTC.

J is TRBJ1-1 and V is TRBV19; D may be TRBD1 (6 bases). The CDR3 covers 12 residues. Germline-derived CDR1 and CDR2 are LNHDA and SQIVND (reference sequence). V lost 9 bases, J lost 3 bases, and 11 bases lay in between. The CDR3 DNA reads TGTGCCAGCTGGGGGCAGGACACTGAAGCTTTCTTT. Translated, it gives CASWGQDTEAFF.

This clone was seen a handful of times. The rearrangement links TRBV20-1 to TRBJ2-5; D unclear. V was trimmed by 6 bases and J by 2 bases, leaving 7 bases between them. The CDR3 has 11 amino acids. CDR1 is DFQATT, CDR2 SNEGSKA, per germline (reference sequence). The CDR3 spells CSARPQETQYF. Written as DNA, the CDR3 is TGCAGTGCAAGACCTCAAGAGACCCAGTACTTC.

The chain couples TRBV27 to TRBJ2-5; no reliable D call. V dropped 1 base and J dropped 3 bases, with 12 bases sitting between them. There are 15 residues in the CDR3. Germline CDR1 is MNHEY and CDR2 is SMNVEV (reference sequence). The CDR3 reads CASSLYPPQKETQYF. In DNA form, the CDR3 reads TGTGCCAGCAGTTTATACCCCCCGCAGAAAGAGACCCAGTACTTC.

This clone appeared a few times. The CDR3 sequence: CASSLGTGVEKLFF. In DNA, the CDR3 is TGCGCCAGCAGCTTAGGCACGGGAGTGGAAAAACTGTTTTTT. V usage is TRBV5-1 and J usage is TRBJ1-4, with D unclear. Trimming left V 2 bases short and J 8 bases short, with 13 bases between. Germline V lookup: CDR1 SGHRS, CDR2 YFSETQ. This CDR3 contains 14 residues.

This clone was counted a few times. The chain carries TRBV2 and TRBJ1-4; the match to TRBD1 covers 10 bases. V was pared by 6 bases and J by 2 bases, with 6 bases of the junction left unmatched. The CDR3 loop spans 16 amino acids. In germline, CDR1 is SNHLY, CDR2 FYNNEI. This CDR3 reads CASRTGGRVTNEKLFF. The CDR3 DNA sequence: TGTGCCAGCAGGACAGGGGGCAGAGTGACTAATGAAAAACTGTTTTTT.

V gene TRBV11-3 combines with J gene TRBJ1-3, with D maybe TRBD1 (6 bases). The CDR3 is 17 residues long. Germline values: CDR1 SGHNT, CDR2 YENEEA. Trimming pared 2 bases from V and 1 base from J, leaving 15 bases between. The CDR3 nucleotides read TGTGCCAGCAGCTTAAGGCAGGGGACCGAATCTGGAAACACCATATATTTT. This translates into CASSLRQGTESGNTIYF. The whole variable domain, remainder taken from reference TRBV11-3 and TRBJ1-3, is EAGVVQSPRYKIIEKKQPVAFWCNPISGHNTLYWYLQNLGQGPELLIRYENEEAVDDSQLPKDRFSAERLKGVDSTLKIQPAELGDSAVYLCASSLRQGTESGNTIYFGEGSWLTVV.

The sample holds a few counts of this clone. Other nucleotide sequences from this sample produce the same CDR3. V and J are TRBV19 and TRBJ1-5; 8 nucleotides line up with TRBD1. The V segment lost 4 bases and the J segment 1 base; nucleotides outside the gene matches: 0. Germline V gene lookup returns CDR1 LNHDA and CDR2 SQIVND (reference sequence). The CDR3 length is 14 residues. CDR3: CASSRTGSNQPQHF. The CDR3 nucleotides read TGTGCCAGTAGTAGGACAGGGAGCAATCAGCCCCAGCATTTT.

This chain uses TRBV30 with TRBJ2-3; maybe TRBD2 (6 bases). The germline V gene has CDR1 GTSNPN and CDR2 SVGIG (reference sequence). The CDR3 spans 15 residues. Trimming took off 3 bases at V and 6 bases at J, with 19 bases between the two ends. In nucleotides, the CDR3 is TGTGCCTGGAGGTCGAAGCGGAGGGTGGGGGATACGCAGTATTTT. Its protein product is CAWRSKRRVGDTQYF.

The chain couples TRBV5-6 to TRBJ2-7, with TRBD2 identical over 9 bases. Germline V gene sequence: CDR1 SGHDT, CDR2 YYEEEE. The CDR3 consists of 15 residues. V shed 2 bases, J shed 2 bases, and the junction held 5 bases outside the gene matches. The CDR3 protein is CASSFYASGTYEQYF. CDR3 in DNA: TGTGCCAGCAGCTTTTATGCTAGCGGGACCTACGAGCAGTACTTC. The variable domain in full, completed from reference TRBV5-6 and TRBJ2-7, reads DAGVTQSPTHLIKTRGQQVTLRCSPKSGHDTVSWYQQALGQGPQFIFQYYEEEERQRGNFPDRFSGHQFPNYSSELNVNALLLGDSALYLCASSFYASGTYEQYFGPGTRLTVT.

This clone was detected only a few times. This sequence joins TRBV7-2 and TRBJ2-1; TRBD2 agrees at 8 bases. V was clipped by 6 bases and J by 0 bases; unmatched bases: 7. Germline V lookup: CDR1 SGHTA, CDR2 FQGNSA. The CDR3 is 16 amino acids. CDR3 sequence: CASSKSGSSSYNEQFF. DNA for the CDR3: TGTGCCAGCAGTAAAAGCGGGAGTTCCTCCTACAATGAGCAGTTCTTC.

The chain has TRBV10-3 and TRBJ1-5; 7 positions agree with TRBD1. CDR1 and CDR2 from the germline V gene are ENHRY and SYGVKD. The CDR3 runs to 16 residues. Germline trimming cut 5 bases from V and 4 bases from J; bases unmatched to any gene: 11. In nucleotides, the CDR3 is TGTGCCATCAGTAATAGACAGGGCCAATTTAATCAGCCCCAGCATTTT. Its translation is CAISNRQGQFNQPQHF.

This clone was detected a few times. The genes are TRBV6-6 and TRBJ2-6; the match to TRBD1 covers 7 bases. Looked up from germline, CDR1 is MNHNY and CDR2 is SVGAGI (reference sequence). The CDR3 covers 16 residues. With V trimmed by 6 bases and J by 0 bases, 5 bases remained unmatched. The CDR3 region has the DNA TGTGCCAGCAGGCCTCAGGGGGACTCTGGGGCCAACGTCCTGACTTTC. Residues: CASRPQGDSGANVLTF.

This clone was counted only a few times. The chain is built from TRBV6-1 and TRBJ1-6; TRBD1 is a possible D gene (6 bases). Germline lookup yields CDR1 MNHNS and CDR2 SASEGT. The CDR3 covers 12 residues. The V gene lost 6 bases and the J gene lost 10 bases, with 10 bases spanning the gap. CDR3 coding DNA: TGTGCCAGCAGAAACAGGGTCTCACCCCTCCACTTT. Amino acid sequence: CASRNRVSPLHF.

The chain has TRBV7-9 and TRBJ1-2; 9 bases map to TRBD1. The CDR3 is made up of 15 amino acids. Germline CDR1 and CDR2: SEHNR and FQNEAQ (reference sequence). V lost 2 bases to trimming and J lost 6 bases; unmatched junction nucleotides: 7. CDR3 DNA: TGTGCCAGCAGCTTAACCGGGACAGGGTTGGATGGCTACACCTTC. This sequence encodes CASSLTGTGLDGYTF.

V is TRBV5-1 and J is TRBJ2-5; 9 nucleotides match TRBD2. There are 16 residues in the CDR3. Germline loops: CDR1 SGHRS, CDR2 YFSETQ. Germline trimming cut 1 base from V and 1 base from J; bases unmatched to any gene: 5. CDR3: CASSLIIAGVQETQYF. For the CDR3, the DNA is TGCGCCAGCAGCTTGATCATAGCGGGAGTCCAAGAGACCCAGTACTTC.

The genes are TRBV9 and TRBJ2-1; TRBD1 agrees at 9 bases. The CDR3 runs to 16 residues. The trim removed 0 bases at V and 7 bases at J, leaving 8 bases unmatched. Germline V gene data show CDR1 as SGDLS and CDR2 as YYNGEE. The CDR3 protein is CASSVAAGTGMNEQFF. In DNA form, the CDR3 reads TGTGCCAGCAGCGTAGCAGCCGGGACAGGGATGAATGAGCAGTTCTTC.